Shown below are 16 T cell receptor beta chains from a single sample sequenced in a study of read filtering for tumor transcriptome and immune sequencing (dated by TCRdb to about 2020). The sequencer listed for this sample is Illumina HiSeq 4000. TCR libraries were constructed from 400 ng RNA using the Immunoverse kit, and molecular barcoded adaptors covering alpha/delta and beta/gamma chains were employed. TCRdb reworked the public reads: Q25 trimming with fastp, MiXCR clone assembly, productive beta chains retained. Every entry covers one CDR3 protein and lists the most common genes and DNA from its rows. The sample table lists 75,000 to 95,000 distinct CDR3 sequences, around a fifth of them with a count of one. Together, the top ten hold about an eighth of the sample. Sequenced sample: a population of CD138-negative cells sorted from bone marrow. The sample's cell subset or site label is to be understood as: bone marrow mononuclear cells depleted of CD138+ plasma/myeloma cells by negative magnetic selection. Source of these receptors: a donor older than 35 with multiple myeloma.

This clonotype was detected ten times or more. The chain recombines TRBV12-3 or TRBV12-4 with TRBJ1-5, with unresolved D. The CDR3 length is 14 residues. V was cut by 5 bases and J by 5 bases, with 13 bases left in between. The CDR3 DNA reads TGTGCCAGCAGTACCCAGTTCGGAGATCAGCCCCAGCATTTT. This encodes CASSTQFGDQPQHF.

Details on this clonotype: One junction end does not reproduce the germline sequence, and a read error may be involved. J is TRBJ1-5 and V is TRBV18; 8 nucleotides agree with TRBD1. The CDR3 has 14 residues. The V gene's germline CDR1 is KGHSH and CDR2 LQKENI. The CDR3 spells CASSIGQGGQHQHF. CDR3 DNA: TGTGCCAGCTCAATCGGACAGGGCGGACAGCACCAGCATTTT.

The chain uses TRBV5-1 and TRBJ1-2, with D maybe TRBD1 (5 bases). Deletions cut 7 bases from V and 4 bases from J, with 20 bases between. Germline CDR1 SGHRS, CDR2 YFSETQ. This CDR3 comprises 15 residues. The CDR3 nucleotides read TGCGCCAGCCGCCCTCTGGGGGAGTCGTCCTATGGCTACACCTTC. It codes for CASRPLGESSYGYTF.

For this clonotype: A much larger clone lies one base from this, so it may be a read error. Here the CDR3 DNA reads TGTGCCAGCAGCAGAACGAGACACCACACAGATACGCAGTATTTT. This translates into CASSRTRHHTDTQYF. This chain uses TRBV28 with TRBJ2-3; D is unclear. Germline values: CDR1 MDHEN, CDR2 SYDVKM. The CDR3 is 15 residues long. Trimming cost V 6 bases and J 2 bases, with 15 bases left between them.

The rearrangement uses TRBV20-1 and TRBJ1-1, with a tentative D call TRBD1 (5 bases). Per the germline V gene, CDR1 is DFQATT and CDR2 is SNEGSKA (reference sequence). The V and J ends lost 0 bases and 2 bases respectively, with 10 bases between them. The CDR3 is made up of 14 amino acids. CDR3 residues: CSARDGGTNTEAFF. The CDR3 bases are TGCAGTGCTAGAGATGGGGGGACCAACACTGAAGCTTTCTTT.

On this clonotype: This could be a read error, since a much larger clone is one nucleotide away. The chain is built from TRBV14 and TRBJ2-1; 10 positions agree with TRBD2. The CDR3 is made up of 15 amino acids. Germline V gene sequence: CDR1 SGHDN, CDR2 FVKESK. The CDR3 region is CANSQIAGGYDEQFF. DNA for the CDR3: TGTGCCAACAGCCAAATAGCGGGGGGTTACGATGAGCAGTTCTTC.

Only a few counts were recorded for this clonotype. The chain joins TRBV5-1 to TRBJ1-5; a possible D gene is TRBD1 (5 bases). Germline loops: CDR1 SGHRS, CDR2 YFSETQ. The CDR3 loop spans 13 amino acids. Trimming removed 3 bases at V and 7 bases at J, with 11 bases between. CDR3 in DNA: TGCGCCAGCAGCTCGGACATGGGCCAGCCCCAGCATTTT. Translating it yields CASSSDMGQPQHF.

DNA for the CDR3: TGTGCCAGCAGTGGACAGGGGTTGGATGGCTACACCTTC. Translated, it gives CASSGQGLDGYTF. This sequence joins TRBV6-5 and TRBJ1-2, with TRBD1 identical over 9 bases. The CDR3 is made up of 13 amino acids. CDR1 and CDR2 (germline): MNHEY, SVGAGI. V was clipped by 5 bases and J by 6 bases; unmatched bases: 4.

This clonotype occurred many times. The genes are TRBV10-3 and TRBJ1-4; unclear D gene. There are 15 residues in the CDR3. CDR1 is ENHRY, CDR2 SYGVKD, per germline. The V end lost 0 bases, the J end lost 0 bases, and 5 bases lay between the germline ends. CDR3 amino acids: CAISESAATNEKLFF. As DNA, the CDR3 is TGTGCCATCAGTGAGTCGGCAGCAACTAATGAAAAACTGTTTTTT.

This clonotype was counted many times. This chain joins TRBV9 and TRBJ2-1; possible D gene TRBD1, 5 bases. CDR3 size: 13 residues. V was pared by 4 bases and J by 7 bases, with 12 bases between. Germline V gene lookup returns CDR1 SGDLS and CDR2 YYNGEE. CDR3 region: CASSPRTQNEQFF. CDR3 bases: TGTGCCAGCAGCCCTAGGACACAAAATGAGCAGTTCTTC.

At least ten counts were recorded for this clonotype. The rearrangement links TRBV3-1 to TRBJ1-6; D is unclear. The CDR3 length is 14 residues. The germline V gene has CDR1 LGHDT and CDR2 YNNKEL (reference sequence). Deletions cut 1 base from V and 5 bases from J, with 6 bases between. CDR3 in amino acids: CASSQGRNNSPLHF. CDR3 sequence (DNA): TGTGCCAGCAGCCAAGGGCGGAATAATTCACCCCTCCACTTT.

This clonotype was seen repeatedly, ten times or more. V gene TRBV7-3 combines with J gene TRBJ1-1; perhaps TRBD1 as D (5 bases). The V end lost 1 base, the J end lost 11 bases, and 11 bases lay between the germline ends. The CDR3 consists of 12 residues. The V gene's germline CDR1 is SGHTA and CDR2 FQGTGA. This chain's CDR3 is CASSLMGGSAFF. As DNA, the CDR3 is TGTGCCAGCAGCTTAATGGGGGGTAGTGCTTTCTTT.

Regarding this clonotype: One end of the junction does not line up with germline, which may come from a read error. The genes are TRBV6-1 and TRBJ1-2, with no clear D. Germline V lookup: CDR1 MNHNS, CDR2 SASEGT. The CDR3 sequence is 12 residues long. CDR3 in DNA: TGTGCCAGCCCTGGCAGCAACTATGGCTACGCCTTC. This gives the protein CASPGSNYGYAF.

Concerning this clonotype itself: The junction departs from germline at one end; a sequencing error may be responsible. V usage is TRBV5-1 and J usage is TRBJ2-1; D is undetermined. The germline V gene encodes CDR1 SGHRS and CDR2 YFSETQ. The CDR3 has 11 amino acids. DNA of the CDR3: TGTGCCAGCAGTTTGGGCAATGAGCGGTTCTTC. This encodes CASSLGNERFF.

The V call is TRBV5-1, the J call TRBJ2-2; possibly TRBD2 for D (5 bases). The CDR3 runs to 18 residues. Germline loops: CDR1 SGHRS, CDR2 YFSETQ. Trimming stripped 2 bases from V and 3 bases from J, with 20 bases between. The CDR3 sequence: CASSLIEGQDGYTGELFF. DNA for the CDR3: TGCGCCAGCAGCTTAATTGAGGGTCAAGACGGTTACACCGGGGAGCTGTTTTTT.

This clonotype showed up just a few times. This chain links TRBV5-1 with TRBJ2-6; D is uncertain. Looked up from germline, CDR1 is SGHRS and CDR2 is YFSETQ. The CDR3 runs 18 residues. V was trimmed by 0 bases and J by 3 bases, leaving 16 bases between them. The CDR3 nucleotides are TGCGCCAGCAGCTTGGCCCGTGGCAGTTCCCTTGGGGCCAACGTCCTGACTTTC. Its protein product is CASSLARGSSLGANVLTF.